This record covers a single T cell receptor (beta chain). Its antigen remains unidentified. The record originates from a study of T-cell memory formation after mild COVID-19. Regarding the study as a whole: Prior to infection, memory already included some responding clones, suggesting cross-reactive memory joined.

Germline values: CDR1 MNHEY, CDR2 SVGEGT. CDR3 length equals 15 residues. Trimming removed 5 bases from V and 0 bases from J, with 13 bases in between. Via MiXCR, TCRdb re-called the 5' RACE reads, giving one row per CDR3 protein. The sample includes about 130,000 distinct CDR3 sequences, roughly 15% seen only once; the top ten take about 15%. This chain connects TRBV6-2 or TRBV6-3 to TRBJ2-5, with D possibly TRBD1 on 5 matching bases. The sample was PBMCs or a T cell subset sorted from them (not recorded which). The source is an adult woman who had mild COVID-19 (a few samples of this study predate the infection). Cell type and time point are not known. The CDR3 DNA sequence: TGTGCCAGCAGTGGCGGACAAATGTACCAAGAGACCCAGTACTTC. This encodes CASSGGQMYQETQYF.